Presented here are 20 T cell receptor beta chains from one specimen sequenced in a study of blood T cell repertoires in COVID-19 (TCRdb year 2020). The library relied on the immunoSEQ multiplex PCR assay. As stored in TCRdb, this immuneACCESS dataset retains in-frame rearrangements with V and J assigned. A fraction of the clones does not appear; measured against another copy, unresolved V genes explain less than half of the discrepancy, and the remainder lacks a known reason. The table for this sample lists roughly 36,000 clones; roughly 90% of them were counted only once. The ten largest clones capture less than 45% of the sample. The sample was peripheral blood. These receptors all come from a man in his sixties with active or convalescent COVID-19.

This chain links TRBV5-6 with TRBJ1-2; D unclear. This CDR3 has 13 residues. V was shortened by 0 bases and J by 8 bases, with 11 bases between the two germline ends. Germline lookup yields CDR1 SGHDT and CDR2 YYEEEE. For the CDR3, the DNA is TGTGCCAGCAGCTTGGACCTATTCGGGGGCTACACCTTC. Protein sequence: CASSLDLFGGYTF.

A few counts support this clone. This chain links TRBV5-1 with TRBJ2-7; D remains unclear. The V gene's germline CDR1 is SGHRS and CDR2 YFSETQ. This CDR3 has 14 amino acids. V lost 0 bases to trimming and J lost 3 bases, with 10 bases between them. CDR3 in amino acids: CASSLDGLGYEQYF. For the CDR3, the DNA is TGCGCCAGCAGCTTGGACGGGTTGGGCTACGAGCAGTACTTC.

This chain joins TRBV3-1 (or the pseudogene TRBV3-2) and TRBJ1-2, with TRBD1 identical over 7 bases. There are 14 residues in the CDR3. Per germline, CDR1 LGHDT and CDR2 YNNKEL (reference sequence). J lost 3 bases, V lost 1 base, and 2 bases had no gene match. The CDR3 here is CASSQGQGYYGYTF. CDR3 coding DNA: TGTGCCAGCAGCCAAGGACAGGGCTACTATGGCTACACCTTC.

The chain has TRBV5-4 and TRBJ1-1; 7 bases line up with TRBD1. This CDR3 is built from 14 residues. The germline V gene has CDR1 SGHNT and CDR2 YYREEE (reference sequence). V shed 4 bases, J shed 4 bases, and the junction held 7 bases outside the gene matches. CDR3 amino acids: CASSTKQGLTEAFF. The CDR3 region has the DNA TGTGCCAGCAGCACTAAACAGGGGCTCACTGAAGCTTTCTTT.

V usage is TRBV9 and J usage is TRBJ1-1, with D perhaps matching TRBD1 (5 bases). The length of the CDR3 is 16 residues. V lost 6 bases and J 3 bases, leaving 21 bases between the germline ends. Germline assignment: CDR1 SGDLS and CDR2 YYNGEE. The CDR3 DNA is TGTGCCAGCACCTATTACGAAGGGGCGGGGGACACTGAAGCTTTCTTT. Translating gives CASTYYEGAGDTEAFF.

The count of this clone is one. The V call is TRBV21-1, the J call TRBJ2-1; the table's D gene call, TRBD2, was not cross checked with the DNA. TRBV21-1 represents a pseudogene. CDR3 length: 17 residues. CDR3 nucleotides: TGTGCCAGCAGCAAAAGGCCCGTGGAGGGTAGTAACAATGAGCAGTTCTTC. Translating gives CASSKRPVEGSNNEQFF.

The DNA of the CDR3 is TGTGCCAGCAGCCCGGCGGGGGGCGCGTACACCGGGGAGCTGTTTTTT. This sequence encodes CASSPAGGAYTGELFF. This sequence joins TRBV3-1 (or the pseudogene TRBV3-2) and TRBJ2-2; 8 bases map to TRBD2. The CDR3 length is 16 residues. V gave up 4 bases and J gave up 3 bases; unmatched junction bases: 7. Germline V gives CDR1 LGHDT, CDR2 YNNKEL (reference sequence).

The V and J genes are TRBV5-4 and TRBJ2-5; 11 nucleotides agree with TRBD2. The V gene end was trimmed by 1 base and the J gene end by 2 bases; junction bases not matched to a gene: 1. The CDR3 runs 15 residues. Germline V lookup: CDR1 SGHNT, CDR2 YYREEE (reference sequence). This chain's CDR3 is CASSLRLAGQETQYF. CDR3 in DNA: TGTGCCAGCAGCTTGAGACTAGCGGGACAAGAGACCCAGTACTTC.

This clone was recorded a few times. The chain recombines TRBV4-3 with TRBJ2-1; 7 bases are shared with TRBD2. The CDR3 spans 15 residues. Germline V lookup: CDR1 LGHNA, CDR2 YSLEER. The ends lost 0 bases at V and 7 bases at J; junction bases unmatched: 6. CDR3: CASSQDKGLFNEQFF. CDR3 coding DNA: TGCGCCAGCAGCCAAGATAAGGGACTATTTAATGAGCAGTTCTTC.

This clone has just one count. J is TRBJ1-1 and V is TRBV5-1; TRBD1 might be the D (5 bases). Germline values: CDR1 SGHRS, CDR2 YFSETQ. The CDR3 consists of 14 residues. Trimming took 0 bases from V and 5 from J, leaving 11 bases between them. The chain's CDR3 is CASSLEGRWTEAFF. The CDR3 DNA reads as TGCGCCAGCAGCTTGGAGGGGAGGTGGACTGAAGCTTTCTTT.

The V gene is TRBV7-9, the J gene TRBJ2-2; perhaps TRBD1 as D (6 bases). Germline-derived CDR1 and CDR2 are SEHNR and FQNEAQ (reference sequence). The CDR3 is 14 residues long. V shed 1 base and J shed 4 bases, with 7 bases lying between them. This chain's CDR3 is CASSLDRATGELFF. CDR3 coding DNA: TGTGCCAGCAGCTTAGACAGGGCCACCGGGGAGCTGTTTTTT. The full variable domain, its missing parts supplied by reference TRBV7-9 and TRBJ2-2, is DTGVSQNPRHKITKRGQNVTFRCDPISEHNRLYWYRQTLGQGPEFLTYFQNEAQLEKSRLLSDRFSAERPKGSFSTLEIQRTEQGDSAMYLCASSLDRATGELFFGEGSRLTVL.

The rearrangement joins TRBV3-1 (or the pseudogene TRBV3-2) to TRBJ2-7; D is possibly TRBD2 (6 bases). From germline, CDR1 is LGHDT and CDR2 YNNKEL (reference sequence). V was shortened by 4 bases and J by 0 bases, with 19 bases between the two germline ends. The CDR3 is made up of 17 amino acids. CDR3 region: CASSRTDGGFSSYEQYF. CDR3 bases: TGTGCCAGCAGCCGAACGGATGGGGGGTTTAGCTCCTACGAGCAGTACTTC.

DNA for the CDR3: TGTGCCAGCAGTCTAGTTCCTTATAGCAATCAGCCCCAGCATTTT. Amino acid sequence: CASSLVPYSNQPQHF. V usage is TRBV27 and J usage is TRBJ1-5; D unclear. The CDR3 extends over 15 amino acids. Looked up from germline, CDR1 is MNHEY and CDR2 is SMNVEV (reference sequence). Trimming removed 5 bases from V and 0 bases from J, with 11 bases in between.

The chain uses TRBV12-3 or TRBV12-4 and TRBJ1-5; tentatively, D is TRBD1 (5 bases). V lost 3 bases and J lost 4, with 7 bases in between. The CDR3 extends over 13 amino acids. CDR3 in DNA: TGTGCCAGCAGTTTCGGGGGAAATCAGCCCCAGCATTTT. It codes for CASSFGGNQPQHF.

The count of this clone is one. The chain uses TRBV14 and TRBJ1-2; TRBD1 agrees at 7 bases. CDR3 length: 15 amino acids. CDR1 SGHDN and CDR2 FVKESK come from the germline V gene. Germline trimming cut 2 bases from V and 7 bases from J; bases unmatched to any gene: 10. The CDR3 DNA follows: TGTGCCAGCAGCCAACCGGCAGGGGGTTCGCGTGGCTACACCTTC. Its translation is CASSQPAGGSRGYTF.

The CDR3 sequence is CASSQRQTSNEKLFF. As DNA, the CDR3 is TGTGCCAGCAGCCAGCGACAGACTTCTAATGAAAAACTGTTTTTT. The V call is TRBV3-1 (or the pseudogene TRBV3-2), the J call TRBJ1-4; D perhaps matches TRBD1 (5 bases). This CDR3 spans 15 amino acids. Deletions cut 3 bases from V and 3 bases from J, with 11 bases between. The germline CDR1 and CDR2 sequences are LGHDT and YNNKEL (reference sequence).

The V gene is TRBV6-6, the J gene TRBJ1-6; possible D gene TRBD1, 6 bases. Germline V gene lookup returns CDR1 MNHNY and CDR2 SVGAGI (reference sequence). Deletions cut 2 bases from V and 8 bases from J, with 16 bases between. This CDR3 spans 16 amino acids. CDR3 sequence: CASSYGSRAGDSPLHF. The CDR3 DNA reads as TGTGCCAGCAGTTACGGTAGCCGGGCAGGGGATTCACCCCTCCACTTT.

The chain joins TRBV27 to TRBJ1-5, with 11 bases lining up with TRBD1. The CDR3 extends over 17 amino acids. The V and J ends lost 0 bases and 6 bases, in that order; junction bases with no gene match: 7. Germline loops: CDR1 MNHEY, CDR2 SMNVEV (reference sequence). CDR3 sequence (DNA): TGTGCCAGCAGTTTATCCGGCGGACAGGGGGCGGGTCAGCCCCAGCATTTT. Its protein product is CASSLSGGQGAGQPQHF.

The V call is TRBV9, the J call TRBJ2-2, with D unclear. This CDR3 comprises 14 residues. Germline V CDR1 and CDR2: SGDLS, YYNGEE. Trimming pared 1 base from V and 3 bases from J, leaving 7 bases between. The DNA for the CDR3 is TGTGCCAGCAGCGTACGCGTAGACACCGGGGAGCTGTTTTTT. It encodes CASSVRVDTGELFF.

The CDR3 bases are TGCAGCGTTTCATGGGGACAGGGACGCGAAAAACTGTTTTTT. Translation: CSVSWGQGREKLFF. This chain uses TRBV29-1 with TRBJ1-4; 9 bases agree with TRBD1. The ends lost 5 bases at V and 8 bases at J; junction bases unmatched: 9. This CDR3 has 14 residues. Germline values: CDR1 SQVTM, CDR2 ANQGSEA.